Presented here are 21 T cell receptor beta chains from one specimen sequenced in a study of regulatory T cells in long-lasting Graves disease. According to the study, TCR beta libraries were built with iRepertoire HTBI primers and CDR3-region Arm-PCR. TCRdb used MiXCR to reprocess the multiplex PCR reads, holding one entry per CDR3 protein. The repertoire holds 410,000 or so distinct CDR3 sequences, with about 15% as singletons. As to time point: newly diagnosed GD, antithyroid drugs for less than 3 months. RNA from PBMCs was the source of the TCR library. These records were also assigned to another study, of T cells in Graves' hyperthyroidism and ophthalmopathy.

The sequencing here drew on peripheral blood mononuclear cells (PBMCs), taken at new diagnosis, from a patient treated with antithyroid drugs. The receptors derive from a woman aged 30 to 39 with Graves disease.

The sample holds many counts of this clonotype. The chain carries TRBV29-1 and TRBJ2-7, with 12 bases lining up with TRBD2. Trimming at V came to 3 bases and at J to 2 bases, leaving 5 bases not matched to a gene. Germline V lookup: CDR1 SQVTM, CDR2 ANQGSEA. The CDR3 totals 15 residues. The CDR3 is CSVDTTSGGTYEQYF. As DNA, the CDR3 is TGCAGCGTTGACACCACTAGCGGGGGGACCTACGAGCAGTACTTC.

Only a few counts were recorded for this clonotype. The chain has TRBV4-1 and TRBJ2-2; TRBD1 might be the D (6 bases). The CDR3 covers 17 residues. CDR1 and CDR2 from the germline V gene are MGHRA and YSYEKL. The V end lost 5 bases, the J end lost 4 bases, and 20 bases lay between the germline ends. CDR3 amino acids: CASSNRRRTGPTGELFF. Written as DNA, the CDR3 is TGCGCCAGCAGCAATCGACGCCGAACAGGGCCCACCGGGGAGCTGTTTTTT.

This clonotype has only a few counts. The chain recombines TRBV12-3 or TRBV12-4 with TRBJ2-3; TRBD2 matches 7 bases. The CDR3 is 12 amino acids. V trimming: 6 bases; J trimming: 8 bases; junction bases outside the gene matches: 5. The CDR3 region has the DNA TGTGCCAGCAGCCCTGGGGGGGGTACGCAGTATTTT. Translation gives CASSPGGGTQYF.

The V call is TRBV5-6, the J call TRBJ2-7; no reliable D call. With 2 bases removed from V and 4 bases from J, the gap between germline ends came to 10 bases. From germline, CDR1 is SGHDT and CDR2 YYEEEE. This CDR3 spans 13 amino acids. The chain's CDR3 is CASSFDQTYEQYF. The CDR3 nucleotides read TGTGCCAGCAGCTTTGACCAGACTTACGAGCAGTACTTC.

This clonotype was seen at least ten times. The chain couples TRBV7-3 to TRBJ2-3, with 8 nucleotides matching TRBD2. CDR1 is SGHTA and CDR2 is FQGTGA in the germline V gene. The CDR3 is made up of 13 amino acids. J was trimmed by 2 bases and V by 10 bases; bases with no gene match: 5. The CDR3 loop is CATGRDLTDTQYF. CDR3 DNA sequence: TGTGCCACCGGGAGGGACCTCACAGATACGCAGTATTTT.

This clonotype was seen ten or more times. The chain joins TRBV6-2 or TRBV6-3 to TRBJ2-3, with 11 bases matching TRBD2. The junction had 5 bases not matched to a gene; V was cut back by 5 bases and J by 4 bases. Germline-derived CDR1 and CDR2 are MNHEY and SVGEGT. The CDR3 has 15 amino acids. The CDR3 region is CASSALAGGPDTQYF. DNA for the CDR3: TGTGCCAGCAGTGCTCTAGCGGGAGGACCAGATACGCAGTATTTT.

This clonotype was counted at least ten times. The V and J genes are TRBV30 and TRBJ2-7, with D unclear. The germline V and J ends were trimmed by 2 bases and 0 bases, with 17 bases remaining between them. CDR1 and CDR2 (germline): GTSNPN, SVGIG (reference sequence). The CDR3 covers 16 residues. The CDR3 region is CAWSYPGRFNSYEQYF. CDR3 DNA sequence: TGTGCCTGGAGTTACCCCGGCCGGTTCAACTCCTACGAGCAGTACTTC. The variable domain in full, completed from reference TRBV30 and TRBJ2-7, reads SQTIHQWPATLVQPVGSPLSLECTVEGTSNPNLYWYRQAAGRGLQLLFYSVGIGQISSEVPQNLSASRPQDRQFILSSKKLLLSDSGFYLCAWSYPGRFNSYEQYFGPGTRLTVT.

The chain is built from TRBV5-4 and TRBJ2-3, with a weak D call TRBD2 (6 bases). The CDR3 loop spans 15 amino acids. Trimming cost V 6 bases and J 2 bases, with 16 bases left between them. Germline CDR1 is SGHNT and CDR2 is YYREEE (reference sequence). The CDR3 region has the DNA TGTGCCAGCACCCTGGGGGGTCCAAACACAGATACGCAGTATTTT. Its protein is CASTLGGPNTDTQYF. Together with reference TRBV5-4 and TRBJ2-3, the CDR3 gives the full variable domain: ETGVTQSPTHLIKTRGQQVTLRCSSQSGHNTVSWYQQALGQGPQFIFQYYREEENGRGNFPPRFSGLQFPNYSSELNVNALELDDSALYLCASTLGGPNTDTQYFGPGTRLTVL.

This clonotype was observed many times. The V and J genes are TRBV3-1 and TRBJ2-1; TRBD2 agrees at 7 bases. In germline, CDR1 is LGHDT, CDR2 YNNKEL (reference sequence). The CDR3 has 15 residues. J lost 6 bases, V lost 0 bases, and 5 bases had no gene match. The CDR3 sequence is CASSQDRAGVNEQFF. The CDR3 nucleotides are TGTGCCAGCAGCCAAGATCGGGCGGGAGTCAATGAGCAGTTCTTC.

This chain links TRBV5-1 with TRBJ1-4, with D perhaps matching TRBD1 (5 bases). CDR1 SGHRS and CDR2 YFSETQ come from the germline V gene. V lost 4 bases, J lost 7 bases, and 17 bases lay in between. This CDR3 is built from 15 residues. Written as DNA, the CDR3 is TGCGCCAGCAGCCCGGAGGGCAGGGAGGTTGAAAAACTGTTTTTT. The encoded protein is CASSPEGREVEKLFF.

This clonotype was seen repeatedly, ten times or more. The rearrangement joins TRBV20-1 to TRBJ2-7; TRBD1 might be the D (5 bases). Trimming cost V 0 bases and J 3 bases, with 18 bases left between them. The germline V gene encodes CDR1 DFQATT and CDR2 SNEGSKA (reference sequence). This CDR3 spans 16 amino acids. DNA of the CDR3: TGCAGTGCTAGAGATGTATACCAGACAGTCGGCTACGAGCAGTACTTC. This sequence encodes CSARDVYQTVGYEQYF.

In the case of this clonotype: A much larger clonotype is one base distant, so this may be a read error. This chain joins TRBV28 and TRBJ2-3; the D gene is possibly TRBD1 (6 bases). The closer fit of TRBJ1-5 to the DNA end suggests the J call may be wrong. CDR3 length equals 14 residues. Germline-derived CDR1 and CDR2 are MDHEN and SYDVKM. The CDR3 loop is CASSLSAPQGTQHF. CDR3 DNA: TGTGCCAGCAGTTTATCGGCCCCACAGGGTACGCAGCATTTT.

With regard to this clonotype: A much larger clone sits a single nucleotide away, making a read error possible. The chain has TRBV18 and TRBJ2-3; no reliable D call. Germline values: CDR1 KGHSH, CDR2 LQKENI. The length of the CDR3 is 14 residues. The CDR3 bases are TGTGCCTGCTCACCTGATACAAGCCCAGATACGCAGTATTTT. This codes for CACSPDTSPDTQYF.

This clonotype appeared a few times. The V and J genes are TRBV27 and TRBJ2-7; 7 positions agree with TRBD1. CDR3 length equals 14 residues. Germline V lookup: CDR1 MNHEY, CDR2 SMNVEV (reference sequence). With 3 bases clipped from V and 8 bases from J, the junction kept 10 bases outside the gene matches. CDR3 residues: CASSFTGEYDKQYF. The CDR3 bases are TGTGCCAGCAGTTTTACAGGGGAGTACGATAAGCAGTACTTC.

A few counts support this clonotype. The chain couples TRBV20-1 to TRBJ1-2; 10 nucleotides align to TRBD1. Germline CDR1 is DFQATT and CDR2 is SNEGSKA (reference sequence). The CDR3 is 13 residues long. As DNA, the CDR3 is TGCAGCGCCCGGACAGGGGGGTACTATGGCTACACCTTC. It codes for CSARTGGYYGYTF.

This clonotype was seen repeatedly, ten times or more. The chain recombines TRBV2 with TRBJ1-2; 8 bases agree with TRBD1. In germline, CDR1 is SNHLY, CDR2 FYNNEI. CDR3 length equals 15 residues. Losses at the gene ends were 1 base for V and 7 bases for J; bases not matched to a gene: 8. DNA for the CDR3: TGTGCCAGCAGTGAAGTTCTGGGGACAGGTGTTGGCTACACCTTC. Protein sequence: CASSEVLGTGVGYTF.

CDR3: CAISTRGGSYEQYF. CDR3 nucleotides: TGTGCCATCAGTACTAGAGGGGGTAGCTACGAGCAGTACTTC. The rearrangement links TRBV10-3 to TRBJ2-7; tentatively, D is TRBD1 (6 bases). V dropped 5 bases and J dropped 3 bases, with 14 bases sitting between them. CDR1 and CDR2 (germline): ENHRY, SYGVKD. The CDR3 contains 14 residues.

The table lists this clonotype with many counts. The chain couples TRBV15 to TRBJ2-1; D call uncertain. Germline V lookup: CDR1 LNHNV, CDR2 YYDKDF (reference sequence). There are 15 residues in the CDR3. V was pared by 0 bases and J by 3 bases, with 9 bases between. The CDR3: CATSREQGIYNEQFF. CDR3 nucleotide sequence: TGTGCCACCAGCAGAGAACAAGGCATCTACAATGAGCAGTTCTTC. Variable domain in full (rest from reference TRBV15 and TRBJ2-1): DAMVIQNPRYQVTQFGKPVTLSCSQTLNHNVMYWYQQKSSQAPKLLFHYYDKDFNNEADTPDNFQSRRPNTSFCFLDIRSPGLGDTAMYLCATSREQGIYNEQFFGPGTRLTVL.

The sample holds many counts of this clonotype. This rearrangement joins TRBV6-2 or TRBV6-3 to TRBJ1-2; D is unresolved. Germline CDR1 MNHEY, CDR2 SVGEGT. The CDR3 is made up of 15 amino acids. V lost 11 bases, J lost 0 bases, and 19 bases lay in between. The CDR3 coding sequence is TGTGCCCGTACACCTGAAGGGCCCACTAACTATGGCTACACCTTC. Protein sequence: CARTPEGPTNYGYTF.

This clonotype was counted ten times or more. The CDR3, as DNA: TGTGCCATCAGTGGGTTAGGCGGAAACACTGAAGCTTTCTTT. The encoded protein is CAISGLGGNTEAFF. The rearrangement uses TRBV10-3 and TRBJ1-1, with D hard to call. The CDR3 is 14 amino acids. V lost 4 bases, J lost 2 bases, and 11 bases lay in between. The germline V gene has CDR1 ENHRY and CDR2 SYGVKD.

The V gene is TRBV20-1, the J gene TRBJ1-3; D unresolved. The germline V gene encodes CDR1 DFQATT and CDR2 SNEGSKA (reference sequence). The CDR3 is made up of 11 amino acids. Trimming shortened V by 1 base and J by 7 bases, and 5 bases separated the two germline ends. CDR3 in amino acids: CSARGGNTIYF. The CDR3 region has the DNA TGCAGTGCTAGAGGCGGGAACACCATATATTTT.